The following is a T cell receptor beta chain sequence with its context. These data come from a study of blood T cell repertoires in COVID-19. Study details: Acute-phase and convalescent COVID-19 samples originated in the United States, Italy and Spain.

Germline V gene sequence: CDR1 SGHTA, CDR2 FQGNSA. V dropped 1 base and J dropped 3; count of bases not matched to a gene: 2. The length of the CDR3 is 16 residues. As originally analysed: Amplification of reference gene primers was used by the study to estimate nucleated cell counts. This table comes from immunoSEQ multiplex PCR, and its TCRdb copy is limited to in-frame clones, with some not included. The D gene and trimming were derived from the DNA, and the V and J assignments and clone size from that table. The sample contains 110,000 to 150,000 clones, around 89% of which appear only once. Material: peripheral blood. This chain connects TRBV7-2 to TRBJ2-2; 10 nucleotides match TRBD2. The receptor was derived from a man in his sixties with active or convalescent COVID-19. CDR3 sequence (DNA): TGTGCCAGCAGCTTAGGGACTAGCGGCTACACCGGGGAGCTGTTTTTT. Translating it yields CASSLGTSGYTGELFF.